Following are 25 T cell receptor beta chains from one sample sequenced in a study of CD8 T cells in ankylosing spondylitis. One entry per CDR3 protein results from TCRdb running MiXCR on the 5' RACE reads. The sample lists tens of thousands of distinct CDR3 sequences; around 17% were seen once. The sample was blood. All receptors derive from a male donor with ankylosing spondylitis or in good health (not recorded which).

This clonotype was seen repeatedly, ten times or more. The chain is built from TRBV5-1 and TRBJ2-1; TRBD2 aligns across 7 bases. The germline gives CDR1 SGHRS, CDR2 YFSETQ. After removal of 4 bases from V and 6 bases from J, the junction contained 10 bases not matched to a gene. The CDR3 runs 15 residues. CDR3 sequence: CASSTLAESFNEQFF. The CDR3 nucleotides read TGCGCCAGCAGCACTCTAGCGGAATCTTTCAATGAGCAGTTCTTC. The complete variable domain, with remaining parts taken from reference TRBV5-1 and TRBJ2-1, reads KAGVTQTPRYLIKTRGQQVTLSCSPISGHRSVSWYQQTPGQGLQFLFEYFSETQRNKGNFPGRFSGRQFSNSRSEMNVSTLELGDSALYLCASSTLAESFNEQFFGPGTRLTVL.

The table lists this clonotype with a few counts. The chain employs TRBV25-1 and TRBJ2-1, with 9 positions matching TRBD2. This CDR3 comprises 17 residues. With 1 base clipped from V and 2 bases from J, the junction kept 6 bases outside the gene matches. CDR1 is MGHDK and CDR2 is SYGVNS in the germline V gene. The CDR3 loop is CASSESLAGITYNEQFF. CDR3 DNA: TGTGCCAGCAGTGAATCTCTAGCGGGAATCACCTACAATGAGCAGTTCTTC.

This clonotype qualifies as medium-sized. The chain uses TRBV6-6 and TRBJ1-1; no definite D call. The CDR3 contains 12 residues. Germline-derived CDR1 and CDR2 are MNHNY and SVGAGI (reference sequence). The germline V and J ends were trimmed by 8 bases and 0 bases, with 7 bases remaining between them. The CDR3 loop reads CASLVMNTEAFF. CDR3 DNA: TGTGCCAGCCTGGTCATGAACACTGAAGCTTTCTTT.

At least ten counts were recorded for this clonotype. V is TRBV7-9 and J is TRBJ2-1, with D possibly TRBD1 on 6 matching bases. CDR3 length: 14 residues. The germline CDR1 and CDR2 sequences are SEHNR and FQNEAQ (reference sequence). V was cut by 4 bases and J by 7 bases, with 14 bases left in between. The CDR3: CASSYAYDRNEQFF. CDR3 nucleotide sequence: TGTGCCAGCAGCTACGCTTACGACAGGAATGAGCAGTTCTTC.

This clonotype was picked up many times. This rearrangement joins TRBV29-1 to TRBJ1-4, with D possibly TRBD1 on 5 matching bases. Germline CDR1 is SQVTM and CDR2 is ANQGSEA. V was trimmed by 7 bases and J by 5 bases, leaving 14 bases between them. CDR3 length: 13 residues. Written as DNA, the CDR3 is TGCAGCGCAGGGACCGACCTAAATGAAAAACTGTTTTTT. It translates to CSAGTDLNEKLFF.

This clonotype is medium-sized in the sample. This chain links TRBV5-1 with TRBJ2-1; 7 bases align to TRBD1. Germline CDR1 SGHRS, CDR2 YFSETQ. The CDR3 spans 15 residues. V lost 4 bases to trimming and J lost 2 bases; unmatched junction nucleotides: 6. The CDR3: CASSRDRVPYNEQFF. The CDR3 DNA follows: TGCGCCAGCAGCCGTGACAGGGTTCCCTACAATGAGCAGTTCTTC.

There are many counts of this clonotype. The chain has TRBV7-2 and TRBJ2-7; D is ambiguous. Trimming shortened V by 5 bases and J by 4 bases, and 6 bases separated the two germline ends. Germline V lookup: CDR1 SGHTA, CDR2 FQGNSA. This CDR3 is 11 amino acids long. In DNA, the CDR3 is TGTGCCAGCAGCACACTTTACGAGCAGTACTTC. Residues: CASSTLYEQYF.

This CDR3 is CASSKGTGATNEKLFF. The CDR3 region has the DNA TGTGCCAGCAGCAAGGGGACGGGAGCAACTAATGAAAAACTGTTTTTT. V and J are TRBV7-9 and TRBJ1-4; D might be TRBD1 (5 bases). The germline gives CDR1 SEHNR, CDR2 FQNEAQ (reference sequence). V was pared by 5 bases and J by 0 bases, with 13 bases between. The CDR3 loop spans 16 amino acids.

This clonotype was picked up many times. V and J are TRBV20-1 and TRBJ2-5, with a possible D match to TRBD2 (5 bases). The CDR3 is made up of 14 amino acids. Germline V gives CDR1 DFQATT, CDR2 SNEGSKA (reference sequence). V was shortened by 5 bases and J by 2 bases, with 15 bases between the two germline ends. The CDR3 coding sequence is TGCAGTGCTGGCCCGCAGCGGATTCAAGAGACCCAGTACTTC. It is translated as CSAGPQRIQETQYF.

This clonotype was seen repeatedly, ten times or more. The chain combines TRBV4-3 with TRBJ2-5; D is tentatively TRBD1 or TRBD2 (6 bases each). The V and J ends lost 1 base and 5 bases respectively, with 17 bases between them. Germline V CDR1 and CDR2: LGHNA, YSLEER. This CDR3 contains 16 residues. CDR3 protein: CASSQVLAGGTETQYF. The CDR3 DNA reads TGCGCCAGCAGCCAAGTTCTTGCCGGGGGCACGGAGACCCAGTACTTC.

V and J are TRBV7-2 and TRBJ2-6, with D perhaps matching TRBD1 (6 bases). Trimming stripped 1 base from V and 4 bases from J, with 8 bases between. CDR3 length equals 15 residues. Germline CDR1 SGHTA, CDR2 FQGNSA. The CDR3 spells CASSLDRVGANVLTF. CDR3 nucleotides: TGTGCCAGCAGCTTAGACAGGGTAGGGGCCAACGTCCTGACTTTC.

The chain is built from TRBV23-1 and TRBJ2-5; 7 bases fit TRBD1. TRBV23-1 is an ORF, with its function uncertain. The CDR3 sequence is 16 residues long. Trimming cost V 3 bases and J 5 bases; bases outside gene matches: 12. CDR3 in amino acids: CASSHWGNDRDETQYF. CDR3 sequence (DNA): TGCGCCAGCAGTCATTGGGGAAACGACAGGGATGAGACCCAGTACTTC.

CDR3 bases: TGTGCCACTCAGGGGGGATACCAAGAGACCCAGTACTTC. Protein sequence: CATQGGYQETQYF. J is TRBJ2-5 and V is TRBV10-3; D perhaps matches TRBD1 (7 bases). Per the germline V gene, CDR1 is ENHRY and CDR2 is SYGVKD. V dropped 10 bases and J dropped 0 bases, with 12 bases sitting between them. This CDR3 has 13 residues.

This clonotype was seen a handful of times. The chain employs TRBV7-2 and TRBJ2-2, with no clear D. CDR3 length: 13 residues. The germline gives CDR1 SGHTA, CDR2 FQGNSA. Trimming pared 2 bases from V and 7 bases from J, leaving 8 bases between. The DNA of the CDR3 is TGTGCCAGCAGCTTACGATTTCGCGGGGAGCTGTTTTTT. Residues: CASSLRFRGELFF.

This clonotype was seen a few times. The chain has TRBV29-1 and TRBJ1-2; 9 bases are shared with TRBD1. J was trimmed by 8 bases and V by 6 bases; bases with no gene match: 10. CDR1 is SQVTM and CDR2 is ANQGSEA in the germline V gene. CDR3 length: 13 residues. CDR3 DNA sequence: TGCAGCGTCCTCAAACAGGGGGCGGAAGGCTACACCTTC. Its protein is CSVLKQGAEGYTF.

Many counts were recorded for this clonotype. J is TRBJ1-1 and V is TRBV20-1, with a tentative D call TRBD1 (5 bases). V was shortened by 0 bases and J by 0 bases, with 8 bases between the two germline ends. CDR3 length equals 14 residues. Germline values: CDR1 DFQATT, CDR2 SNEGSKA (reference sequence). This CDR3 reads CSARDQGLNTEAFF. CDR3 DNA sequence: TGCAGTGCTAGAGATCAGGGCCTGAACACTGAAGCTTTCTTT.

Ten or more counts support this clonotype. V is TRBV7-2 and J is TRBJ2-1; D is unclear. The V gene's germline CDR1 is SGHTA and CDR2 FQGNSA. The CDR3 consists of 13 residues. V was trimmed by 1 base and J by 8 bases, leaving 9 bases between them. In nucleotides, the CDR3 is TGTGCCAGCAGCTTAGGGCAGGCCTATGAGCAGTTCTTC. This gives the protein CASSLGQAYEQFF. The entire variable domain, with the rest obtained from reference TRBV7-2 and TRBJ2-1, is as follows: GAGVSQSPSNKVTEKGKDVELRCDPISGHTALYWYRQSLGQGLEFLIYFQGNSAPDKSGLPSDRFSAERTGGSVSTLTIQRTQQEDSAVYLCASSLGQAYEQFFGPGTRLTVL.

This clonotype was observed at least ten times. The J gene is TRBJ2-7, the V gene TRBV20-1; D may be TRBD2 (5 bases). CDR1 and CDR2 (germline): DFQATT, SNEGSKA (reference sequence). V was trimmed by 5 bases and J by 6 bases, leaving 17 bases between them. The CDR3 contains 13 residues. The CDR3 coding sequence is TGCAGTGCTTATACTAGACTATTAGGCGAGCAGTACTTC. Encoded protein: CSAYTRLLGEQYF.

The chain couples TRBV29-1 to TRBJ2-5; a weak D match, TRBD2 (5 bases). Between the trimmed V and J ends, which lost 5 bases and 5 bases, there was a span of 12 bases. Germline assignment: CDR1 SQVTM and CDR2 ANQGSEA. The CDR3 consists of 12 residues. CDR3 sequence (DNA): TGCAGCGTTTCTTTCCCGGGGGAGACCCAGTACTTC. Translated: CSVSFPGETQYF. The variable domain in full, completed from reference TRBV29-1 and TRBJ2-5, reads SAVISQKPSRDICQRGTSLTIQCQVDSQVTMMFWYRQQPGQSLTLIATANQGSEATYESGFVIDKFPISRPNLTFSTLTVSNMSPEDSSIYLCSVSFPGETQYFGPGTRLLVL.

This rearrangement joins TRBV6-5 to TRBJ1-4; D is unresolved. V lost 10 bases and J lost 9, with 24 bases in between. The germline CDR1 and CDR2 sequences are MNHEY and SVGAGI. The CDR3 extends over 15 amino acids. This CDR3 is CATTSGPLPRKKLFF. CDR3 sequence (DNA): TGTGCCACCACGTCCGGACCTCTACCACGGAAAAAACTGTTTTTT.

The chain joins TRBV20-1 to TRBJ2-7; no firm D call. V gave up 5 bases and J gave up 4 bases, with 9 bases separating them. Germline V CDR1 and CDR2: DFQATT, SNEGSKA (reference sequence). This CDR3 is built from 11 residues. The CDR3 DNA reads TGCAGTGCTGGACCAATATACGAGCAGTACGTC. Its translation: CSAGPIYEQYV.

This clonotype appeared many times. V gene TRBV27 combines with J gene TRBJ2-7; no clear D. The CDR3 totals 14 residues. The V gene's germline CDR1 is MNHEY and CDR2 SMNVEV (reference sequence). V lost 6 bases to trimming and J lost 2 bases, with 14 bases between them. In nucleotides, the CDR3 is TGTGCCAGCAGGCCCTCGGCAGGCCCCTACGAGCAGTACTTC. Protein sequence: CASRPSAGPYEQYF.

The chain employs TRBV28 and TRBJ1-6; D is unclear. V was clipped by 4 bases and J by 0 bases, with 10 bases between them. The CDR3 is made up of 16 amino acids. The germline CDR1 and CDR2 sequences are MDHEN and SYDVKM. The CDR3 DNA follows: TGTGCCAGCAGTTCCAGCGTGAGCTCCTATAATTCACCCCTCCACTTT. It encodes CASSSSVSSYNSPLHF.

There are many counts of this clonotype. The chain uses TRBV20-1 and TRBJ1-4; the D is unclear. CDR1 DFQATT and CDR2 SNEGSKA come from the germline V gene (reference sequence). CDR3 size: 14 residues. V dropped 6 bases and J dropped 0 bases, with 11 bases sitting between them. The CDR3 nucleotides are TGCAGTGCAACCGGGCCTTCAACTAATGAAAAACTGTTTTTT. Translating it yields CSATGPSTNEKLFF.

Ten or more counts support this clonotype. This chain connects TRBV7-9 to TRBJ2-2; perhaps D is TRBD1 or TRBD2 (5 bases each). Germline loops: CDR1 SEHNR, CDR2 FQNEAQ (reference sequence). The CDR3 is made up of 14 amino acids. Trimming took off 5 bases at V and 5 bases at J, with 12 bases between the two ends. The CDR3 loop reads CASSPKGRTGELFF. For the CDR3, the DNA is TGTGCCAGCAGCCCGAAGGGACGGACCGGGGAGCTGTTTTTT.